This T cell receptor (beta chain) was observed in a study of blood T cell repertoires in COVID-19. Whole-study context: Samples came from the United States, Italy and Spain, spanning acute and convalescent COVID-19. The analysed material was cDNA or gDNA that came from T cells, B-cell-depleted T cells, or PBMCs.

In the original analysis: Researchers report that nucleated cell counts were estimated from reference gene primer amplification. The table came from immunoSEQ multiplex PCR; TCRdb's copy has only in-frame clones and leaves some out. V, J and clone size are taken as reported in that table, and D and trimming were inferred from the DNA itself. The sample has tens of thousands of clones, roughly 91% seen once. Germline-derived CDR1 and CDR2 are ENHRY and SYGVKD. J was trimmed by 6 bases and V by 6 bases; bases with no gene match: 4. The CDR3 runs 14 residues. The gene calls are TRBV10-3 and TRBJ2-2; 10 bases align to TRBD2. Sequencing was performed on peripheral blood. The clonotype originates from a man at least 80 years old with active or convalescent COVID-19. In nucleotides, the CDR3 is TGTGCCATCAGACCGGGACTAGCGTCCGGGGAGCTGTTTTTT. It codes for CAIRPGLASGELFF.